One T cell receptor beta chain is described in this entry. Only in-frame clones appear in the TCRdb table, and some are missing; sequencing was by immunoSEQ multiplex PCR. The sample lists fewer than 45,000 clones, about 96% occurring once. With V trimmed by 5 bases and J by 6 bases, 14 bases remained unmatched. Germline V gives CDR1 SGHVS, CDR2 FQNEAQ. The CDR3 contains 17 residues. The data stem from a study of technical replicates of blood from a handful of donors. The sequence was obtained from a human donor in good health. Sequencing was done on a sample of T cells isolated from PBMCs. V usage is TRBV7-8 and J usage is TRBJ2-2; TRBD2 matches 8 bases. The CDR3 nucleotides read TGTGCCAGCAGCCCCCAGTTGCCAGCGGGAGTATCCGGGGAGCTGTTTTTT. Protein: CASSPQLPAGVSGELFF.